This T cell receptor beta chain stems from a study of cytomegalovirus exposure and HLA in healthy donors (TCRdb year 2017). For the wider study: In an earlier analysis of approximately 500 of the donors, 250 to 300 Gb of sequence data and 90 million to 120 million unique TCR beta sequences from some 170 million T cells were reported. About 300 gigabases of sequencing data and 70 million to 95 million unique TCR sequences made up an early release that covered about 640 HLA-typed donors. The genetic ancestry cluster associated with self-reported Caucasian donors included approximately 85% of the approximately 400 genotyped donors. The study aimed to test whether cataloging public T cell receptors could reveal signatures of past pathogen exposure. Using immunosequencing, the study profiled T cell repertoires from 550 to 750 subjects and related those repertoires to cytomegalovirus serostatus. In addition to the first cohort of several hundred subjects, a separate validation cohort of some 120 different subjects was used. The study combined high-throughput TCR immunosequencing, statistical association of individual TCRs with disease status, and machine learning to predict cytomegalovirus infection status. A later analysis re-analyzed previously published TCR beta repertoires from 650 to 800 donors and added high-resolution HLA genotyping to study TCR occurrence patterns. Rather than drawing on any new phenotypic data, the later analysis identified candidate immune exposures from TCR beta sequences and the way those sequences occurred across donors. In an earlier analysis of about 590 of the donors, high-throughput TCR beta sequencing was used to judge whether each TCR beta V gene segment behaved as functional or pseudogenic. Donor age, sex, ethnicity and CMV serostatus were compiled together with the repertoire data. In a later genetic analysis, genome-wide SNP genotypes for about 65% of the 666 donors were used, and that subset was treated as a discovery cohort. Every repertoire in the discovery cohort had been generated on one and the same sequencing platform. HLA typing covered class I and class II loci at four-digit resolution. Typing coverage differed by locus: A, B, C, DRB1 and DQB1 were typed in about 620-640 donors, DQA1 in about 500, DPA1 in some 570, and DPB1 in just under 480. About 5 DR-DQ haplotypes were handled as single units for association and clustering, since linkage in the cohort was strong. Among some 400 genotyped donors of the cohort, an average of around 250,000 unique TCR beta nucleotide sequences was sequenced per donor, of which roughly 17% were non-productive.

What the work shows at the level of the full study, not this receptor alone: Three of the identified cytomegalovirus-associated TCR beta chains were confirmed in vitro to be specific for cytomegalovirus antigens. Some IMGT-functional V segments, including TRBV6-2 and TRBV6-3, could not be distinguished by the 87-base-pair reads and were therefore excluded. At a false discovery rate of 0.05, a later analysis linked around 17,000 TCR beta sequences to specific HLA alleles. The presence/absence analyses assumed that sequencing depth was roughly uniform across donors, and that assumption may not be true. Broadly in line with IMGT annotations, most TCR beta V segments showed up in productive rearrangements about 87% or about 30% of the time in an earlier analysis of several hundred of the donors. The sequencing pipeline was judged likely to have produced a cluster of highly shared sequence variants as a technical artifact. Linkage disequilibrium might explain the correlated functional status among segregating V segments, but an unknown experimental factor could not be ruled out. Assigning TCR associations to individual alleles was difficult when HLA alleles, especially DR and DQ, strongly co-occurred. According to a later analysis, TCR association rates differed among HLA loci, with DRB1 alleles showing the most associated TCRs and HLA-C alleles showing the fewest. In this cohort, only TCR beta chains were sequenced, and detectable features were limited by the absence of alpha or paired-chain data. Most TCR sequences were observed very rarely across donors, whereas some public TCRs were present in many individuals. A later genetic analysis reported fewer N-insertions in productive TCRs among donors in an Asian-associated ancestry cluster than the approximately 700-donor mean. HLA typing was unavailable for some donors at each locus, so association tests used only the typed subset. A later analysis found that most CMV-associated TCR beta chains appeared HLA-restricted, with HLA associations seemingly driven largely by CMV exposure. Because counts were too low, more than 15 rarely observed V segments, including chromosome 9 orphons, were left out of the earlier analysis of over 550 of the donors. In a later analysis, HLA-associated TCR beta chains were found to be more clonally expanded and to have lower generation probabilities than equally common non-associated chains. An association between a missense DCLRE1C variant and V-gene and J-gene trimming of TCR beta chains was found in a later genetic analysis and replicated in an independent cohort. Immune exposure information for the cohort was limited to CMV serostatus. According to a later analysis, parvovirus B19, influenza, CMV and Epstein-Barr virus appeared linked to several top co-occurrence clusters. Cytomegalovirus status was reported to be diagnosed by the classifier with high specificity and sensitivity in both the original and validation cohorts. A total of some 180 TCR beta chains were listed by the study as associated with cytomegalovirus. A further reported finding was that TCR beta sequences accurately predicted the HLA-A and HLA-B alleles for most subjects in the first cohort. According to the authors, the approach could potentially be generalized to other disease states and immunological phenotypes.

From the germline V gene, CDR1 is MDHEN and CDR2 is SYDVKM. Measured from the cysteine to the phenylalanine, the CDR3 is 15 residues long. The sequence is cut down to CDR3 DNA, 45 bases in frame from base 1. V has 3 bases trimmed and J has 4 bases trimmed; junction bases matching no gene number 4. Details on this clone: Its antigen is not yet known. The sample holds no much larger clone one base away, and base qualities are not on file.

The cohort was made up of about 670 healthy bone marrow donors. At the time of sampling, all cohort members were nominally healthy, though unrecorded immune exposures were likely present. The donor was CMV seropositive and belonged to the group of more than 250 seropositive cohort members. Every donor gave a peripheral blood sample, and the peripheral blood mononuclear cells from that sample were used for TCR beta sequencing. Genomic DNA was extracted from the blood cell samples with the Qiagen DNeasy Blood Extraction Kit. The protocol used for the library was the immunoSEQ multiplex PCR assay. For the multiplex PCR, a mixture combining 60 forward primers for TCR Vbeta segments and 13 reverse primers for TCR Jbeta segments was used. The CDR3 region of rearranged TCR beta genes was amplified from genomic DNA with a multiplex PCR assay. On the Illumina HiSeq System, the amplified TCR beta libraries were sequenced as 87-base-pair reads. The authors' pipeline ran thus. A later analysis counted tens of millions of unique TCR beta chains across the 550 to 800 repertoires, and some 11 million of these chains were shared by at least two donors. A nearest-neighbor algorithm error-corrected the raw reads and collapsed the reads into unique sequences, merging closely related sequences to remove PCR and sequencing errors. Alignment of CDR3 sequences to IMGT reference sequences was used to assign V, D and J gene segments. For a sequence to be retained, at least a six-nucleotide match to both a V gene segment and a J gene segment was required. A rearrangement was called productive if the CDR3 had no stop codons and remained in frame with V and J, and every other rearrangement was called non-productive. Following IMGT convention, CDR3 was defined as the stretch from the second conserved V-encoded cysteine up to the conserved J-encoded phenylalanine. The earlier analysis of about 590 of the donors excluded sequences that lacked an unambiguous match to a single V gene segment. An earlier analysis of approximately 590 of the donors classified V segments as functional when productive rearrangements were above 56.7% and as segregating when the standard deviation between donors was above 5%. A statistical classification framework was developed to diagnose cytomegalovirus status using the catalog of TCR beta chain sequences. In a later analysis, V and J genes were assigned by comparing TCR nucleotide sequences against IMGT/GENE-DB human TR gene sequences. Using the TCRdist pipeline, a later analysis assigned CDR3 sequences along with most-parsimonious VDJ recombination scenarios. A later analysis defined each TCR beta chain by its CDR3 amino acid sequence plus V-gene family, and excluded reads lacking a unique V-gene family. As a way to deal with suspected cross-contamination and a sequencing artifact, a later analysis dropped approximately 570 nucleotide sequences that were highly shared and had low generation probability. In a later analysis, a clonal expansion index was calculated for each public chain from normalized within-repertoire ranks of inferred template counts. Generation probabilities in a later analysis came from a VDJ recombination model fitted to out-of-frame rearrangements, and those results were checked against IGoR. In a later analysis, hypergeometric tests were used to score TCR-TCR, TCR-HLA and TCR-CMV co-occurrence, with a repertoire-size bias correction applied to TCR pairs. False discovery rates were estimated in a later analysis by permuting HLA or CMV assignments 20 times. In a later analysis, co-occurring TCRs were grouped using DBSCAN, with TCRdist sequence similarity added in when clustering inside HLA-allele-positive subsets. Repertoires with fewer than 30,000 or more than 120,000 public chains were left out of co-occurrence clustering, as were about 5 repertoires with anomalous nucleotide sharing. Entries here come from immuneACCESS through TCRdb and include only in-frame sequences with V and J called. Some clones fail to appear in such tables; in the studies checked, an unresolved V gene covers under half of the shortfall, and the cause of the remainder is unknown. From that table come the V and J calls and clone size; the DNA was used to work out D and trimming. The sample data list 100,000 to 150,000 clones, and 70% to 85% of these were observed just once. The ten largest clones take up 3.5% to 4.5% of the sample.

The source is a man aged 40-50 years in good health and CMV-seropositive. This sequence uses TRBV28 and TRBJ1-3; the central 9 bases match TRBD1. Sequenced sample: PBMCs. The CDR3 sequence is CASSFGTGRGNTIYF. The nucleotide sequence is given as TGTGCCAGCAGTTTCGGGACAGGGCGAGGAAACACCATATATTTT.